What follows is one T cell receptor beta chain and its context. Antigen unknown. Patients were excluded because of uncontrolled infection, other autoimmune disease, pregnancy or lactation. The PBMCs studied were ones that came from 9 to 10 ml fresh peripheral blood. Authors of the study amplified TCR beta CDR3 regions from RNA transcripts. First-round RT-PCR targeting the TCR CDR3 was performed with the HTBI primer set. Each CDR3 protein gets one entry after TCRdb re-called the multiplex PCR reads with MiXCR. The sample includes over 250,000 distinct CDR3 sequences, approximately 20% of them seen just once. The germline gives CDR1 DFQATT, CDR2 SNEGSKA (reference sequence). Trimming left V 6 bases short and J 4 bases short, with 19 bases between. The CDR3 runs to 15 residues. The data are from a study of T cells in Graves' hyperthyroidism and ophthalmopathy. Study-wide results and limits: Among thyroid clonotypes expanded above 0.001, most also appeared in blood.

The receptor comes from a man aged 30 to 39 with Graves' ophthalmopathy. What was sequenced was blood. The V and J genes are TRBV20-1 and TRBJ2-1, with TRBD2 as a possible D gene (6 bases). The CDR3 loop is CSAANAAGPYNEQFF. The CDR3 region has the DNA TGCAGTGCCGCAAATGCCGCGGGGCCTTACAATGAGCAGTTCTTC.